This T cell receptor (beta chain) was captured in a study of T-cell reconstitution after alpha-beta-depleted transplantation in children. Overall study findings and caveats: From newly produced T cells came most of the T-cell counts and diversity one year after transplant. The origin of high day-60 TCRbeta diversity in some patients lay in surviving recipient T cells and thymic progenitors. Reportedly, alpha-beta T cells present about two months post-transplant originated from several hundred expanded clones of graft origin.

This sample's TCRbeta library carried unique molecular identifier barcodes. One entry per CDR3 protein, called by TCRdb with MiXCR from the PCR reads. The sample yields 250,000 to 400,000 distinct CDR3 sequences, more than 20% seen once. Details on this clonotype: What it recognizes is unknown.

V lost 1 base and J lost 5, with 18 bases in between. In germline, CDR1 is MGHRA, CDR2 YSYEKL. This CDR3 has 16 amino acids. The source is a male patient under 18 who had a stem cell transplant for acute lymphoblastic leukemia, so the T cells may come from the graft donor. V gene TRBV4-1 combines with J gene TRBJ2-7; unclear D gene. Here the sequenced sample was PBMCs, mostly from graft donor cells, taken 180 days after TCRalphabeta/CD19-depleted stem cell transplant. The CDR3: CASSQVVAPGAHEQYF. The DNA of the CDR3 is TGCGCCAGCAGCCAAGTGGTGGCCCCGGGTGCCCACGAGCAGTACTTC.